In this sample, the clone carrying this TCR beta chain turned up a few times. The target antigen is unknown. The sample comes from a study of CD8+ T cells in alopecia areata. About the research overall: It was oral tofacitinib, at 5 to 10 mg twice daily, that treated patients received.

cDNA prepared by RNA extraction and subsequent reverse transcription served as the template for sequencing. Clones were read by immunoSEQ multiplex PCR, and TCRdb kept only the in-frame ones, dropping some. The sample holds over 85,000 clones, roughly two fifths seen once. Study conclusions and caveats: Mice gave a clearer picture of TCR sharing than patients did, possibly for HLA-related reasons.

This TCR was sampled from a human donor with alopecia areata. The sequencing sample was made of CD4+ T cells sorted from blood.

Here the CDR3 reads CASSFRRAAYEQYF. CDR3 sequence (DNA): TGCGCCAGCAGCTTTAGGAGAGCAGCCTACGAGCAGTACTTC. This rearrangement joins TRBV5-1 to TRBJ2-7; D unresolved. The germline V gene has CDR1 SGHRS and CDR2 YFSETQ. Trimming stripped 2 bases from V and 2 bases from J, with 11 bases between. The length of the CDR3 is 14 residues.